The clone carrying this TCR beta chain occurred many times. Its antigen is not known. This record belongs to a study of T cell repertoires in cytomegalovirus infection. The CDR3 has 11 amino acids. In germline, CDR1 is MNHNS, CDR2 SASEGT. The V gene lost 1 base and the J gene lost 3 bases, with 1 base spanning the gap. TCRdb recomputed calls from the reads with MiXCR, one row per CDR3 protein. The sample lists 900,000 to 950,000 distinct CDR3 sequences, around 32% occurring once. The rearrangement links TRBV6-1 to TRBJ2-7; D remains unclear. This specimen consisted of cultured CD8+ T cells from PBMCs, obtained from culture after CMV antigen stimulation. The TCR was taken from a human donor in good health (CMV status not recorded). Some clones in this sample may be carry-over from other donors' samples. The CDR3, as DNA: TGTGCCAGCAGTGAAGGCTACGAGCAGTACTTC. Protein sequence: CASSEGYEQYF.